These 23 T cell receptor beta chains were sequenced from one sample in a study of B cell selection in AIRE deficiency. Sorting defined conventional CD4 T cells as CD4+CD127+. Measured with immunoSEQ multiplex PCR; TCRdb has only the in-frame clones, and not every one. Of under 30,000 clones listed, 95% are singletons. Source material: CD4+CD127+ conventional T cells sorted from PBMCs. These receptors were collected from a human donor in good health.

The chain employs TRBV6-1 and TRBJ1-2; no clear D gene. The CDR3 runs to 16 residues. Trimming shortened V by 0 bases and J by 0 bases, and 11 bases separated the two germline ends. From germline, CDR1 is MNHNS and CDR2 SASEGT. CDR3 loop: CASSEAAAVTNYGYTF. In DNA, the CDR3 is TGTGCCAGCAGTGAAGCGGCGGCAGTCACTAACTATGGCTACACCTTC.

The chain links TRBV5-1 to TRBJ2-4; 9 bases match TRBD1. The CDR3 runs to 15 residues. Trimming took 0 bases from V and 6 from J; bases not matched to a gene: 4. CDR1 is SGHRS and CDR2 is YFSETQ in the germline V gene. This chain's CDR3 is CASSLAGTGRNIQYF. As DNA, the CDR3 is TGCGCCAGCAGCTTGGCCGGGACAGGGAGAAACATTCAGTACTTC.

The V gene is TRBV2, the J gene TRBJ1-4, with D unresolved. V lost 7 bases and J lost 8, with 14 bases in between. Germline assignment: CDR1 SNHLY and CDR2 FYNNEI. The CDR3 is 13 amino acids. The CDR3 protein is CASNGIIGEKLFF. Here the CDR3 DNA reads TGTGCCAGCAATGGCATCATCGGAGAAAAACTGTTTTTT.

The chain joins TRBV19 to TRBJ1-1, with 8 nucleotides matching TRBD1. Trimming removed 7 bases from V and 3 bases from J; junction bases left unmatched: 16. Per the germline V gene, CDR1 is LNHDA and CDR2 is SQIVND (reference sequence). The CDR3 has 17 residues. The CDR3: CASTTTVRGLSDTEAFF. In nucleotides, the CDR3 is TGTGCCAGTACCACGACAGTCAGGGGGCTCTCGGACACTGAAGCTTTCTTT. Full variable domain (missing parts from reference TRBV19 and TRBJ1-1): DGGITQSPKYLFRKEGQNVTLSCEQNLNHDAMYWYRQDPGQGLRLIYYSQIVNDFQKGDIAEGYSVSREKKESFPLTVTSAQKNPTAFYLCASTTTVRGLSDTEAFFGQGTRLTVV.

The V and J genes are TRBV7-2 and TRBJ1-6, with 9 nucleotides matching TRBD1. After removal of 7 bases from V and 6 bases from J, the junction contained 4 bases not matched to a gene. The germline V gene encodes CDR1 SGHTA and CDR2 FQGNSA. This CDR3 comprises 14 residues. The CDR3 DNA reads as TGTGCCAGCACGAGACAGGGGGGTAATTCACCCCTCCACTTT. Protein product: CASTRQGGNSPLHF.

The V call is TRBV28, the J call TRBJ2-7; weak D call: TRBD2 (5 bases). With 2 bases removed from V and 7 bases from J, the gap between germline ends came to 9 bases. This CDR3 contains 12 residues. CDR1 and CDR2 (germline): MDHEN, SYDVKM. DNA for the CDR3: TGTGCCAGCAGTTTAAGGACTCGGGAGCAGTACTTC. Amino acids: CASSLRTREQYF.

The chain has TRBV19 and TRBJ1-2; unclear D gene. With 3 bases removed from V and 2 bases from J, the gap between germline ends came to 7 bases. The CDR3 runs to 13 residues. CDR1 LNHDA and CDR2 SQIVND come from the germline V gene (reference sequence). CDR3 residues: CASSISSNYGYTF. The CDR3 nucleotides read TGTGCCAGTAGTATTAGCAGCAACTATGGCTACACCTTC. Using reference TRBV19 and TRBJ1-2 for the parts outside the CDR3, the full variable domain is DGGITQSPKYLFRKEGQNVTLSCEQNLNHDAMYWYRQDPGQGLRLIYYSQIVNDFQKGDIAEGYSVSREKKESFPLTVTSAQKNPTAFYLCASSISSNYGYTFGSGTRLTVV.

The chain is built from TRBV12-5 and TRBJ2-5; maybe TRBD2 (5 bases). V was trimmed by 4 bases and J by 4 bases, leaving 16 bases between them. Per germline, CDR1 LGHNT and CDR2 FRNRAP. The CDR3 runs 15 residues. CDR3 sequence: CASGSGLVSGETQYF. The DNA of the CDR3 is TGTGCTAGTGGTTCAGGACTGGTCTCGGGAGAGACCCAGTACTTC.

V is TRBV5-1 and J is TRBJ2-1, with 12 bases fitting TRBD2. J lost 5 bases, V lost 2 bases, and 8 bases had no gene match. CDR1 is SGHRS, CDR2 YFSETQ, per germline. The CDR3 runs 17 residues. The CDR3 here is CASSFTPRLAGDNEQFF. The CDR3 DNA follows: TGCGCCAGCAGCTTTACTCCGAGACTAGCGGGGGACAATGAGCAGTTCTTC.

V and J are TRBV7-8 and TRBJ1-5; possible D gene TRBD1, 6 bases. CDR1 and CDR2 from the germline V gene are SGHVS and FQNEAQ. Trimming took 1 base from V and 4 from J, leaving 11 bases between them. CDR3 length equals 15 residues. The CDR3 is CASSLEGGWNQPQHF. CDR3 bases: TGTGCCAGCAGCTTAGAAGGGGGTTGGAATCAGCCCCAGCATTTT. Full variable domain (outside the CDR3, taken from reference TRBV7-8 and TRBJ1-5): GAGVSQSPRYKVAKRGQDVALRCDPISGHVSLFWYQQALGQGPEFLTYFQNEAQLDKSGLPSDRFFAERPEGSVSTLKIQRTQQEDSAVYLCASSLEGGWNQPQHFGDGTRLSIL.

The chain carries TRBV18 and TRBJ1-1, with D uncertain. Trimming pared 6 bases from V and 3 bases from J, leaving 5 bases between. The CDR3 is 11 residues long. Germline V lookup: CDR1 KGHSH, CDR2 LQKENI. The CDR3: CASSVDTEAFF. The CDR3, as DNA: TGTGCCAGCTCCGTCGACACTGAAGCTTTCTTT.

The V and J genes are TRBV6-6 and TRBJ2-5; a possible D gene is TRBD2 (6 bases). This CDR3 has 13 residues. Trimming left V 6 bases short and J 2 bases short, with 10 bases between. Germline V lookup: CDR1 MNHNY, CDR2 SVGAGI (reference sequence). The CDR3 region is CASRRGLQETQYF. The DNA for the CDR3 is TGTGCCAGCAGGAGGGGACTGCAAGAGACCCAGTACTTC.

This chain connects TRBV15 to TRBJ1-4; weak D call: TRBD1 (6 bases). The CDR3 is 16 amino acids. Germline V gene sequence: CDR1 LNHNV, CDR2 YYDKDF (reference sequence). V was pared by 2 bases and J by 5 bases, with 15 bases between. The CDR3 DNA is TGTGCCACCAGCAGATCCGGGGGGGCCGACAATGAAAAACTGTTTTTT. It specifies CATSRSGGADNEKLFF.

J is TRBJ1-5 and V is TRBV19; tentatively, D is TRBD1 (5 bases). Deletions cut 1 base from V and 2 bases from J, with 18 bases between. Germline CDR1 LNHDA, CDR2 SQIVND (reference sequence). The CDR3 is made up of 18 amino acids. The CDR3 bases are TGTGCCAGTAGTATAGCGGAATCAGGGTGGTCAGGCAATCAGCCCCAGCATTTT. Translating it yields CASSIAESGWSGNQPQHF.

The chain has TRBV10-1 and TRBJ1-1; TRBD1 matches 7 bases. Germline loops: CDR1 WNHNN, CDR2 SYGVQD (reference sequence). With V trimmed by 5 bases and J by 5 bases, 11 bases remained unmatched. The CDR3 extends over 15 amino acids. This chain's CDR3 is CASSPGTATRTEAFF. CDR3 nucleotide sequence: TGCGCCAGCAGTCCCGGGACAGCCACGAGGACTGAAGCTTTCTTT.

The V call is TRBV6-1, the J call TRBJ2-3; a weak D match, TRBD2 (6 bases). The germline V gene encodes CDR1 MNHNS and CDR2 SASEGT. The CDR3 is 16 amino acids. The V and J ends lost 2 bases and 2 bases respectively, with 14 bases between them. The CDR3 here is CASSEYPTGVTDTQYF. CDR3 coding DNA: TGTGCCAGCAGTGAATACCCTACGGGGGTCACAGATACGCAGTATTTT.

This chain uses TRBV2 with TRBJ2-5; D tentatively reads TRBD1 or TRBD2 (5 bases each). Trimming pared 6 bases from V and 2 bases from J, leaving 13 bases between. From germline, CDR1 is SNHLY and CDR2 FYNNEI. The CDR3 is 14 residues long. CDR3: CASRPGRKQETQYF. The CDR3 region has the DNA TGTGCCAGCAGACCGGGACGCAAGCAAGAGACCCAGTACTTC.

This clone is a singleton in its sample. The CDR3 here is CASSSYLNQPQHF. The CDR3 DNA reads TGTGCCAGCAGCTCTTACCTCAATCAGCCCCAGCATTTT. V and J are TRBV5-8 and TRBJ1-5; no definite D call. The CDR3 length is 13 residues. CDR1 is SGHTS and CDR2 is YDEGEE in the germline V gene. Between the trimmed V and J ends, which lost 3 bases and 3 bases, there was a span of 7 bases. The full variable domain, with the rest looked up from reference TRBV5-8 and TRBJ1-5, is EAGVTQSPTHLIKTRGQQATLRCSPISGHTSVYWYQQALGLGLQFLLWYDEGEERNRGNFPPRFSGRQFPNYSSELNVNALELEDSALYLCASSSYLNQPQHFGDGTRLSIL.

The CDR3 DNA sequence: TGTGCCAGCAGCTTTACTGGTCGCGCGCGGGAGACCCAGTACTTC. This gives the protein CASSFTGRARETQYF. The genes are TRBV11-1 and TRBJ2-5; D is ambiguous. Germline lookup yields CDR1 SGHAT and CDR2 FQDESV (reference sequence). This CDR3 comprises 15 residues. Trimming removed 3 bases from V and 5 bases from J, with 16 bases in between.

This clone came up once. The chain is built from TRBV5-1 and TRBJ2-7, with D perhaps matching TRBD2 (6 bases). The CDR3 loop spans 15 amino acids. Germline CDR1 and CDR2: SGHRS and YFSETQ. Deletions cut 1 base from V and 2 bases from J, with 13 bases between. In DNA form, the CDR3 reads TGCGCCAGCAGCTTGAACGCGGGGCCCGCCTACGAGCAGTACTTC. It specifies CASSLNAGPAYEQYF.

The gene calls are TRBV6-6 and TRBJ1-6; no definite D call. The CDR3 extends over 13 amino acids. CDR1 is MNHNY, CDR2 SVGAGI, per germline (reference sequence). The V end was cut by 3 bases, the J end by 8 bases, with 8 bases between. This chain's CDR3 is CASSYQPDSPLHF. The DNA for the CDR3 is TGTGCCAGCAGTTATCAGCCGGATTCACCCCTCCACTTT.

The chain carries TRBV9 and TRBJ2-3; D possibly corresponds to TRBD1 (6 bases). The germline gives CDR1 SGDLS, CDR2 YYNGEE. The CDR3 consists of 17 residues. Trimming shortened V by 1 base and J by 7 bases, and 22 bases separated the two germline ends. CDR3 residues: CASSVSIRTGTRNTQYF. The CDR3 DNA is TGTGCCAGCAGCGTATCCATCCGCACAGGGACAAGAAATACGCAGTATTTT.

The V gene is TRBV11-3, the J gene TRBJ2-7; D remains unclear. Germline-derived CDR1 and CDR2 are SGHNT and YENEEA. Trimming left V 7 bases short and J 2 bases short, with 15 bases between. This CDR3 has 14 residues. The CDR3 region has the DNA TGTGCCAGCACCTCGCCGGGCAGAGCCTACGAGCAGTACTTC. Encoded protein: CASTSPGRAYEQYF.